This T cell receptor beta chain originates from a study of Ad26.COV2.S vaccination and SARS-CoV-2 variants. Germline V gene lookup returns CDR1 MNHEY and CDR2 SMNVEV (reference sequence). CDR3 length: 17 amino acids. V lost 2 bases and J 7 bases, leaving 23 bases between the germline ends. The repertoire was sequenced with immunoSEQ multiplex PCR; TCRdb's copy has only in-frame clones and lacks some. This sample has hundreds of thousands of clones, with 80% to 90% found just once. Treatment reported: around 19 received Ad26.COV2.S at low or high dose, single or two shots; 5 received placebo; per-sample allocation not given. Day 63 following the first vaccine or placebo injection was when the samples were taken.

The starting material was peripheral blood, obtained in a trial of Ad26.COV2.S vaccine versus placebo. This receptor was obtained from a person aged 18-60 years who received the Ad26.COV2.S COVID-19 vaccine or a placebo. The J gene is TRBJ1-1, the V gene TRBV27; D is ambiguous. The chain's CDR3 is CASSLRLPTNQGSEAFF. The CDR3 coding sequence is TGTGCCAGCAGTTTACGTCTCCCGACAAATCAAGGGAGTGAAGCTTTCTTT.